This T cell receptor beta chain was profiled in a study of early T cells in non-severe SARS-CoV-2 infection. On the study more broadly: Sequencing input comprised bulk RNA from unsorted whole blood; chain pairing was not available. Regarding the study as a whole: Anti-spike CD8 responses were favored in VDJdb matching, and private and CD4 specificities were missed.

The library protocol tagged individual cDNA molecules with unique molecular identifiers. TCRdb redid the calling of the 5' RACE reads with MiXCR, one entry per CDR3 protein. In the table there are tens of thousands of distinct CDR3 sequences, 6% to 8% of which are singletons. Germline assignment: CDR1 DFQATT and CDR2 SNEGSKA (reference sequence). Trimming cost V 4 bases and J 3 bases, with 20 bases left between them. The CDR3 extends over 16 amino acids. The sample holds many counts of this clonotype. Its antigen remains unknown. This chain connects TRBV20-1 to TRBJ2-3; D uncertain. This clonotype was obtained from an adult who was a healthcare worker with PCR-confirmed SARS-CoV-2 infection or an uninfected control (not recorded which). Source: whole blood, taken at baseline. The CDR3 reads CSAIMGLATSTDTQYF. CDR3 sequence (DNA): TGCAGTGCTATTATGGGGTTAGCCACATCGACAGATACGCAGTATTTT.